This is a list of T cell receptor beta chains from one sample in a study of blood T cell repertoires in COVID-19. Sequencing used immunoSEQ multiplex PCR; TCRdb keeps in-frame clones, though not all of them. The sample has some 220,000 clones, 80% to 85% seen once. Sequencing was done on a sample of peripheral blood. The receptors shown here come from a woman aged 60 to 75 with acute or convalescent COVID-19. The CDR3 runs from the conserved cysteine through the conserved F or W.

V	J	CDR3
TRBV12-3/TRBV12-4	TRBJ1-3	CASSEEPRYTIYF
TRBV10-3	TRBJ1-3	CAISGGENTIYF
TRBV11-2	TRBJ2-2	CASSYPGLAGTGVTGELFF
TRBV4-3	TRBJ2-1	CASSHGVGGNEQFF
TRBV24-1	TRBJ2-1	CATSDKTSGAHNEQFF
TRBV5-4	TRBJ2-3	CASSLSAGGPDTQYF
TRBV30	TRBJ1-3	CAWESGAGNTIYF
TRBV5-4	TRBJ1-2	CASSLETGARGYTF
TRBV6-6	TRBJ1-5	CASSGDSYSNQPQHF
TRBV7-2	TRBJ1-2	CASSLWDRGQHGYTF
TRBV19	TRBJ1-6	CASSIGSSGNSPLHF
TRBV6-1	TRBJ1-6	CASSEAAHTLHF
TRBV3-1/TRBV3-2	TRBJ1-3	CASSQFPPGTGSSGGNTIYF
TRBV6-2/TRBV6-3	TRBJ2-1	CASSPLAGLYNEQFF
TRBV9	TRBJ2-2	CASSVDGQGHYTGELFF